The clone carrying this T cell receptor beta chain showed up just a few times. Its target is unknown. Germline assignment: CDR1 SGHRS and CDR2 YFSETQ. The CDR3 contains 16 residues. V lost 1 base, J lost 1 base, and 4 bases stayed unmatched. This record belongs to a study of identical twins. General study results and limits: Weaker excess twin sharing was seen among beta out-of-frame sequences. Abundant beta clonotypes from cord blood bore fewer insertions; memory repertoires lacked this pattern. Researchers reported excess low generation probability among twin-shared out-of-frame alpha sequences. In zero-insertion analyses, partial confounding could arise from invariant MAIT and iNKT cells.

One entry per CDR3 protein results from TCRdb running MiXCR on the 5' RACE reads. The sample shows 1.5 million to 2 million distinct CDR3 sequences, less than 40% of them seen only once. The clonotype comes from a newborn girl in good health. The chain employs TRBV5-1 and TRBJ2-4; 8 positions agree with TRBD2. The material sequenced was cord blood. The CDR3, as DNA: TGCGCCAGCAGCTTGCGACGCGGGGGGGCCAAAAACATTCAGTACTTC. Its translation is CASSLRRGGAKNIQYF.